The text below deals with one T cell receptor beta chain. The antigen this receptor binds is unknown. Within one base of it there is no much larger clone, and no base qualities were kept. Stable Graves' hyperthyroidism was defined as the absence of progression to ophthalmopathy over 18 months of follow-up. Hyperthyroidism patients were newly diagnosed, with disease duration under 2 months, and aged 18 to 65 years. Patients with uncontrolled infections, other autoimmune diseases, pregnancy or lactation were excluded. Clinical symptoms, serum thyroxine and TRAb, thyroid ultrasound, and orbital computed tomography formed the basis for the diagnoses. Ficoll-Paque density gradient centrifugation was used to isolate PBMCs from about 9 ml of fresh peripheral blood. Trizol reagent was used to extract total RNA, and RNA quality was then checked on an Agilent 2100 Bioanalyzer. The sample originates from a study of T cells in Graves' hyperthyroidism and ophthalmopathy (dated by TCRdb to the late 2010s). Concerning the study at large: Peripheral blood samples were taken at initial diagnosis, before any treatment was given. Whether ophthalmopathy could be predicted prospectively was tested in an independent validation cohort made up of roughly 19 hyperthyroidism patients plus 17 patients who later progressed to ophthalmopathy. A discovery cohort of approximately 97 patients, roughly 40 with Graves' ophthalmopathy and about 58 with stable Graves' hyperthyroidism, was used to find distinguishing TCR V-J signatures. Thyroid tissue and blood T-cell repertoires from roughly 6 Graves' hyperthyroidism patients were also compared in the study. The 100 or so discovery patients were divided at random into training and test sets in a 7:3 ratio. Following sampling, methimazole starting at 30 mg daily was given to hyperthyroidism patients, and high-dose intravenous methylprednisolone was given to ophthalmopathy patients. According to the paper, TCR Vbeta CDR3 sequencing was carried out on some 130 peripheral blood samples, which came from approximately 41 ophthalmopathy, approximately 72 hyperthyroidism and some 17 progressor patients.

Beyond this particular receptor, the publication reports: No statistical method was used to fix the sample size in advance, and group allocation was not hidden from the investigators. A 13 V-J signature model separated ophthalmopathy from stable hyperthyroidism, with around 88% sensitivity and 81% to 83% specificity in cross-validation and 80%/75% in testing. Blood samples also contained most of the expanded thyroid clonotypes (frequency above 0.001), which suggests that blood repertoires may reflect thyroid immune responses. In validation, progression to ophthalmopathy was predicted by the model with 65% to 71% sensitivity and nearly 75% specificity, a median of approximately 6.5 months before onset.

TCR beta CDR3 regions were amplified from RNA transcripts. A first-round RT-PCR of the TCR CDR3 used the HTBI primer set with the Qiagen OneStep RT-PCR kit. Libraries were constructed in a second round of multiplex PCR, after which size selection and purification were carried out. The libraries were sequenced on an Illumina HiSeq2000 using paired-end 100 bp reads. For the original study's pipeline: SOAPnuke was used to process the raw data, with reads discarded if the reads contained adapters or uncalled bases, had a mean Phred below 15, or lacked an exact constant-primer or identifier match. High-quality paired reads were merged with COPE v1.2.5, and unique nucleotide sequences were defined as clonotypes. MiTCR v1.1 was used to align clonotypes to the IMGT TRBV, TRBD and TRBJ reference segments. The analysis included only V-J combinations with a frequency above 0.0001, which together covered 98% to 99.2% of the repertoires. The TCS score was defined as the ratio of F50 (clonal expansion) to E x V (chaos), calculated using BLOSUM62-based TCRdist between CDR3 peptides within each V-J. Welch's t-statistics and random forest reduced around 510 V-J features to about 13, which were used in a naive Bayes classifier (R e1071). TCRdb reanalyzed the raw reads on its own, using fastp at Q25 for trimming and MiXCR for clone calling, and kept in-frame beta chains. Identical CDR3 proteins give one entry, which carries the most common genes and DNA. These V and J calls are TCRdb output, not the study's own analysis. The sample table lists 300,000 or so distinct CDR3 sequences, roughly a fifth of them with a count of one. In total, the top ten clones hold 50% of the sample.

From the cysteine through the phenylalanine, the CDR3 covers 15 amino acids. Left in the record is the CDR3 DNA by itself, 45 bases read in frame from the first base. At the junction V is shortened by 3 bases and J by 7 bases; bases outside the gene matches: 5. CDR1 and CDR2, per the germline V gene (reference sequence), are LNHDA and SQIVND. This clonotype was obtained from a woman aged 45 to 65 with Graves' hyperthyroidism. The rearranged chain carries TRBV19 and TRBJ2-1; TRBD1 aligns with 11 central bases. Sequenced sample: blood. The CDR3 protein is CASSITGQGGNEQFF. The nucleotides read TGTGCCAGTAGTATCACGGGACAGGGGGGAAATGAGCAGTTCTTC.